Listed below are T cell receptor beta chains from one sample, sequenced in a study of molecular identifiers for immune sequencing clone quantification. TCRdb re-derived calls from the PCR reads in MiXCR, one entry per CDR3 protein. The table lists roughly 630,000 distinct CDR3 sequences, 25% of them singletons, with about 0.84% in the top ten. The sequenced material came from naive CD8+ T cells from blood, with Jurkat cell RNA spiked in. All receptors derive from a human donor in good health. Some libraries in this study had Jurkat cell RNA spiked in. Each CDR3 is given with its conserved first and last residue. D genes are given only for firm matches. The listing skips clone size in some rows; elsewhere it reads once, few, many or a size class.

d_call: NA; cdr3_length: 18; clone_size: many; j_call: TRBJ1-2; v_call: TRBV4-1; cdr3_aa: CASSQEKGVQGWGYGYTF; cdr3_nt: TGCGCCAGCAGCCAAGAGAAGGGTGTTCAGGGTTGGGGCTATGGCTACACCTTC
d_call: NA; cdr3_length: 13; clone_size: many; j_call: TRBJ1-1; v_call: TRBV27; cdr3_aa: CASSLGARTEAFF; cdr3_nt: TGTGCCAGCAGCTTAGGGGCCCGTACTGAAGCTTTCTTT
d_call: NA; cdr3_length: 14; clone_size: NA; j_call: TRBJ1-3; v_call: TRBV6-1; cdr3_aa: CASSEDNSGNTIYF; cdr3_nt: TGTGCCAGCAGTGAAGACAACTCTGGAAACACCATATATTTT
d_call: NA; cdr3_length: 13; clone_size: many; j_call: TRBJ1-1; v_call: TRBV12-5; cdr3_aa: CASGLEQGTEAFF; cdr3_nt: TGTGCTAGTGGTCTCGAACAGGGTACTGAAGCTTTCTTT
d_call: NA; cdr3_length: 16; clone_size: many; j_call: TRBJ1-3; v_call: TRBV7-6; cdr3_aa: CASSLGVEISGNTIYF; cdr3_nt: TGTGCCAGCAGCTTAGGAGTCGAAATCTCTGGAAACACCATATATTTT
d_call: NA; cdr3_length: 14; clone_size: many; j_call: TRBJ1-5; v_call: TRBV4-1; cdr3_aa: CASSQDHGEQPQHF; cdr3_nt: TGCGCCAGCAGCCAAGATCACGGAGAGCAGCCCCAGCATTTT
d_call: NA; cdr3_length: 15; clone_size: many; j_call: TRBJ2-4; v_call: TRBV3-1; cdr3_aa: CASSQDLGAKNIQYF; cdr3_nt: TGTGCCAGCAGCCAAGATTTGGGTGCCAAAAACATTCAGTACTTC
d_call: NA; cdr3_length: 15; clone_size: many; j_call: TRBJ1-2; v_call: TRBV29-1; cdr3_aa: CSVFLPGQPNYGYTF; cdr3_nt: TGCAGCGTGTTCCTCCCGGGACAACCTAACTATGGCTACACCTTC
d_call: TRBD1; cdr3_length: 14; clone_size: many; j_call: TRBJ2-7; v_call: TRBV4-1; cdr3_aa: CASSHRDRSYEQYF; cdr3_nt: TGCGCCAGCAGCCATCGGGACAGGTCCTACGAGCAGTACTTC
d_call: NA; cdr3_length: 16; clone_size: NA; j_call: TRBJ1-2; v_call: TRBV4-3; cdr3_aa: CASSQEKTGQSYGYTF; cdr3_nt: TGCGCCAGCAGCCAAGAAAAAACAGGGCAATCCTATGGCTACACCTTC
d_call: TRBD1; cdr3_length: 15; clone_size: many; j_call: TRBJ2-5; v_call: TRBV12-3/TRBV12-4; cdr3_aa: CASSPDRGLGETQYF; cdr3_nt: TGTGCCAGCAGTCCCGACAGGGGTTTAGGAGAGACCCAGTACTTC
d_call: NA; cdr3_length: 12; clone_size: few; j_call: TRBJ1-1; v_call: TRBV20-1; cdr3_aa: CSYNRENTEAFF; cdr3_nt: TGCAGTTACAACAGGGAGAACACTGAAGCTTTCTTT
d_call: TRBD2; cdr3_length: 19; clone_size: few; j_call: TRBJ2-1; v_call: TRBV6-5; cdr3_aa: CASSYSIGSLAGGGNEQFF; cdr3_nt: TGTGCCAGCAGTTACTCGATCGGTTCACTAGCGGGAGGAGGCAATGAGCAGTTCTTC
d_call: NA; cdr3_length: 12; clone_size: many; j_call: TRBJ2-3; v_call: TRBV29-1; cdr3_aa: CSPLRSTDTQYF; cdr3_nt: TGCAGCCCCCTTCGGAGCACAGATACGCAGTATTTT
d_call: NA; cdr3_length: 15; clone_size: few; j_call: TRBJ2-7; v_call: TRBV4-3; cdr3_aa: CASSQHYGTLYEQYF; cdr3_nt: TGCGCCAGCAGCCAGCATTACGGGACCCTCTACGAGCAGTACTTC
d_call: NA; cdr3_length: 13; clone_size: few; j_call: TRBJ2-7; v_call: TRBV2; cdr3_aa: CASSEFSSYEQYF; cdr3_nt: TGTGCCAGCAGTGAGTTTAGCTCCTACGAGCAGTACTTC